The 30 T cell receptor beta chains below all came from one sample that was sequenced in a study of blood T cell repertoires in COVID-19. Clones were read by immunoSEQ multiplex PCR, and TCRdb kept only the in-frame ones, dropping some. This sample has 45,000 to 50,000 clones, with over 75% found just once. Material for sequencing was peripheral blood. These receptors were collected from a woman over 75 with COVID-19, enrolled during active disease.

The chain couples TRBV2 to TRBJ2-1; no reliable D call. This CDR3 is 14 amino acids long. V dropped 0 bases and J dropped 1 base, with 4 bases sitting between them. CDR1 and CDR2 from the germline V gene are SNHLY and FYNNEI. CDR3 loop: CASSEARSYNEQFF. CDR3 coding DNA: TGTGCCAGCAGTGAAGCTCGTTCCTACAATGAGCAGTTCTTC.

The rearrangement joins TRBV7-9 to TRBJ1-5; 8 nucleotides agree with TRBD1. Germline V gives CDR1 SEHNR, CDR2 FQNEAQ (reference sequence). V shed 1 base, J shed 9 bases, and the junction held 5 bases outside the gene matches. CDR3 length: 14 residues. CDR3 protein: CASSLGTGKLPQHF. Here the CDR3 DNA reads TGTGCCAGCAGCTTAGGGACAGGGAAGTTGCCCCAGCATTTT. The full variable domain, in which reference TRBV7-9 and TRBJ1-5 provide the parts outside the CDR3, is DTGVSQNPRHKITKRGQNVTFRCDPISEHNRLYWYRQTLGQGPEFLTYFQNEAQLEKSRLLSDRFSAERPKGSFSTLEIQRTEQGDSAMYLCASSLGTGKLPQHFGDGTRLSIL.

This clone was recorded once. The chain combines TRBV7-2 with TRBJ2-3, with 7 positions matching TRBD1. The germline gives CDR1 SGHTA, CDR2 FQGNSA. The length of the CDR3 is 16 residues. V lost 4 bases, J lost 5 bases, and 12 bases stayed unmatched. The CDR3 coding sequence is TGTGCCAGCAGCTCACCGCGACAGGGTTACAGAGATACGCAGTATTTT. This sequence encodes CASSSPRQGYRDTQYF.

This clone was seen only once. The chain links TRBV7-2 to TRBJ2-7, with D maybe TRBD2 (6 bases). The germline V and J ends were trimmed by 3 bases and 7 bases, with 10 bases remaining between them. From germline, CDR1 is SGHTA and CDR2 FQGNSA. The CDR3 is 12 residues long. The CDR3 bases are TGTGCCAGCAGCTTGGACTATGGGGAGCAGTACTTC. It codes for CASSLDYGEQYF.

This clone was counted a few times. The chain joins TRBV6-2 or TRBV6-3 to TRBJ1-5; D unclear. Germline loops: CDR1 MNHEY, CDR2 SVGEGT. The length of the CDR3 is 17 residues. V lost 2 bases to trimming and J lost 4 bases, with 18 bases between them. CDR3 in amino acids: CASSYGSQRLGNQPQHF. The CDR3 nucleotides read TGTGCCAGCAGTTACGGGAGCCAGAGGTTGGGTAATCAGCCCCAGCATTTT.

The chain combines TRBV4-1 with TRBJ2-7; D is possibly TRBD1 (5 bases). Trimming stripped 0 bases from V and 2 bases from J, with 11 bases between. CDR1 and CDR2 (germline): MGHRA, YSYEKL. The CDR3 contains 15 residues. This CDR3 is CASSQEGQSAYEQYF. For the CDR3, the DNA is TGCGCCAGCAGCCAAGAGGGGCAATCGGCCTACGAGCAGTACTTC.

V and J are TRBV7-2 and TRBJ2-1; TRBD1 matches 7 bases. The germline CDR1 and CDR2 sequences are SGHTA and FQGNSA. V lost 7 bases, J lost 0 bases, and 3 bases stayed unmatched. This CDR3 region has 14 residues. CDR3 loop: CASIRTGSYNEQFF. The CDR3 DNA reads TGTGCCAGCATAAGGACAGGCTCCTACAATGAGCAGTTCTTC.

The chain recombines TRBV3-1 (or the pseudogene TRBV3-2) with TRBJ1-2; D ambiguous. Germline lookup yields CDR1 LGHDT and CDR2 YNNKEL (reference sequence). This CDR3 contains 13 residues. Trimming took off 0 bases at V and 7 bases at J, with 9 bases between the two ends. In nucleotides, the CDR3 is TGTGCCAGCAGCCAAGAGGTACCAGGTGGCTACACCTTC. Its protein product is CASSQEVPGGYTF.

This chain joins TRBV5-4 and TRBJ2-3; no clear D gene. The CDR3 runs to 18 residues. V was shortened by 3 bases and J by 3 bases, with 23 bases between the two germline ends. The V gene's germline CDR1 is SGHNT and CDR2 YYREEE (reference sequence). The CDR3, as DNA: TGTGCCAGCAGCTCACCAGGAACGCGCGTCGTCGGTACAGATACGCAGTATTTT. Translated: CASSSPGTRVVGTDTQYF.

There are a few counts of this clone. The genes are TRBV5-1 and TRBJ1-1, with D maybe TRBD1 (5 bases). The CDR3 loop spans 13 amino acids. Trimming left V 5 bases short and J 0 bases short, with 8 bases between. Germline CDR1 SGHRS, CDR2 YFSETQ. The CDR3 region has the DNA TGCGCCAGCAGTGACAGCATGAACACTGAAGCTTTCTTT. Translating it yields CASSDSMNTEAFF.

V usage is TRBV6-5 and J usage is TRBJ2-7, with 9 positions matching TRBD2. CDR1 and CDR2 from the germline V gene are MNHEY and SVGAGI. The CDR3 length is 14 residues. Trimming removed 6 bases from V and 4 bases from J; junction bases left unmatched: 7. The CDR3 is CASRRPGLAYEQYF. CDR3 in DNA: TGTGCCAGCAGGCGACCGGGACTAGCTTACGAGCAGTACTTC.

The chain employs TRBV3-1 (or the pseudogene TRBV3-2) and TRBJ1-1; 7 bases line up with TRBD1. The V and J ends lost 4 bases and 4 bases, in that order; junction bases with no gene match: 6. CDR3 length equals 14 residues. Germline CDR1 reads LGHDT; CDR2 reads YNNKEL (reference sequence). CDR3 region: CASSPTGRGTEAFF. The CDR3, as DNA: TGTGCCAGCAGCCCGACAGGGCGGGGCACTGAAGCTTTCTTT.

The CDR3 region has the DNA TGTGCCAGCAGTAGAAGTAGCAATGAGCAGTTCTTC. Translating gives CASSRSSNEQFF. V usage is TRBV2 and J usage is TRBJ2-1; D gene ambiguous. The germline gives CDR1 SNHLY, CDR2 FYNNEI. CDR3 size: 12 residues. V lost 5 bases, J lost 6 bases, and 8 bases lay in between. Full variable domain (missing parts from reference TRBV2 and TRBJ2-1): EPEVTQTPSHQVTQMGQEVILRCVPISNHLYFYWYRQILGQKVEFLVSFYNNEISEKSEIFDDQFSVERPDGSNFTLKIRSTKLEDSAMYFCASSRSSNEQFFGPGTRLTVL.

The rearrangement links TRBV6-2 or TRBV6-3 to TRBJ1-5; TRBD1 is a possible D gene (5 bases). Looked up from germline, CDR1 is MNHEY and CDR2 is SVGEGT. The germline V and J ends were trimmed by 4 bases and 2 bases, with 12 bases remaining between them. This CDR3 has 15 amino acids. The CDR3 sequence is CASSSQGLGNQPQHF. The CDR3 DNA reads TGTGCCAGCAGTTCCCAGGGATTGGGCAATCAGCCCCAGCATTTT.

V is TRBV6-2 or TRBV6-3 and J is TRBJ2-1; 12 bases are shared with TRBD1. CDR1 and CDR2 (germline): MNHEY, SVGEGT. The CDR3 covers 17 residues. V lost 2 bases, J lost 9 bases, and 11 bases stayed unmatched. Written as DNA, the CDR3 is TGTGCCAGCAGTTACGAGGGACAGGGGGCGGTCCGGGGTGAGCAGTTCTTC. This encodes CASSYEGQGAVRGEQFF.

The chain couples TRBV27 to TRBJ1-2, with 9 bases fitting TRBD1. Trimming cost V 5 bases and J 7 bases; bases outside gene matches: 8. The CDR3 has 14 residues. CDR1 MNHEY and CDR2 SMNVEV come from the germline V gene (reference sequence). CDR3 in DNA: TGTGCCAGCAGTCCCGGACAGGGGTGGGGTGGCTACACCTTC. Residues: CASSPGQGWGGYTF.

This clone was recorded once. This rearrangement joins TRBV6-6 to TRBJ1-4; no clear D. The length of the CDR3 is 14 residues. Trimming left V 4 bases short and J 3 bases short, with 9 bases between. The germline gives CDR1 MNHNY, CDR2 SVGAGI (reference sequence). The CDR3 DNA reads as TGTGCCAGCAGTTCCTCTTATTCTAATGAAAAACTGTTTTTT. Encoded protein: CASSSSYSNEKLFF.

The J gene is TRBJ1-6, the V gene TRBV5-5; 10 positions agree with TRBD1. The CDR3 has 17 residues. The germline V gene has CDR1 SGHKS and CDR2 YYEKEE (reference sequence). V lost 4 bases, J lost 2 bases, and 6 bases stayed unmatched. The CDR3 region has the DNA TGTGCCAGCAGCAAAGGGACAGGGGCCACCTATAATTCACCCCTCCACTTT. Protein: CASSKGTGATYNSPLHF.

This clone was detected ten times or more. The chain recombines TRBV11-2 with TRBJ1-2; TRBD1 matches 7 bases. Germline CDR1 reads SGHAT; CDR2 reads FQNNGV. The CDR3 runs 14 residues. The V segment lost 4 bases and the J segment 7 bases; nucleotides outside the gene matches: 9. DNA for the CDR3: TGTGCCAGCAGCTCAGGGGGAGAGGGAAGTGGCTACACCTTC. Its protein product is CASSSGGEGSGYTF.

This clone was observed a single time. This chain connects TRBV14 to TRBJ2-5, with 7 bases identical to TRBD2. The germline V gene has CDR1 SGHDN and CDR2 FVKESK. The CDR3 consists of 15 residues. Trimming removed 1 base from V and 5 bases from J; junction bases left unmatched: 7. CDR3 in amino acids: CASSQGNGLGETQYF. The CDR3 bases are TGTGCCAGCAGCCAAGGAAACGGACTAGGGGAGACCCAGTACTTC.

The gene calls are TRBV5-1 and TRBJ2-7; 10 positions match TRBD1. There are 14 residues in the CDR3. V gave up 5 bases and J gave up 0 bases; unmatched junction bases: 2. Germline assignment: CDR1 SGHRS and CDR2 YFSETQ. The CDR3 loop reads CASSGQGDSYEQYF. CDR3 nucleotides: TGCGCCAGCAGTGGACAGGGGGACTCCTACGAGCAGTACTTC.

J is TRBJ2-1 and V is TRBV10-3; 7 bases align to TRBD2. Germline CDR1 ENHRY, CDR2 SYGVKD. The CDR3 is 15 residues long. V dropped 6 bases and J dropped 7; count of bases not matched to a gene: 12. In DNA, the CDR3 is TGTGCCATCAGGACCCCACTAGCGCCCTTGAATGAGCAGTTCTTC. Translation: CAIRTPLAPLNEQFF.

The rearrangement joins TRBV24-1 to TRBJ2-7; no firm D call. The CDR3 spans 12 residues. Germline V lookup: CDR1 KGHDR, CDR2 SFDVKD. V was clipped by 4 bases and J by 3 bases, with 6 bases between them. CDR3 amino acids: CATSDRNYEQYF. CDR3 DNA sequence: TGTGCCACCAGTGACAGGAACTACGAGCAGTACTTC.

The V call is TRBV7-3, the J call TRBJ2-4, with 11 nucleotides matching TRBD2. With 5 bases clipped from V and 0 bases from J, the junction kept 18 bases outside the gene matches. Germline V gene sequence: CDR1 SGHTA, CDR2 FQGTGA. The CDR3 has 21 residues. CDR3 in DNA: TGTGCCAGCAGCCCCCCCGCTAGCGGGAGGAAAATTAAATTAGCCAAAAACATTCAGTACTTC. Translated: CASSPPASGRKIKLAKNIQYF.

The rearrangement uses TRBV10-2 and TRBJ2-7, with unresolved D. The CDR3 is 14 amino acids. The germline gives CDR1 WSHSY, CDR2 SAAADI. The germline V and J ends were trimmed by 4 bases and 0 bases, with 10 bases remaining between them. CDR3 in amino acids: CASSVGHNSYEQYF. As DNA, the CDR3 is TGCGCCAGCAGTGTGGGCCACAACTCCTACGAGCAGTACTTC.

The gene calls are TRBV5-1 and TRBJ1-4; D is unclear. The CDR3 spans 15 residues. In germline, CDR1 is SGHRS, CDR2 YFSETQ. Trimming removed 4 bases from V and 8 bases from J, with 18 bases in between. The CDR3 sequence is CASSRSWQTGEKLFF. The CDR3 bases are TGCGCCAGCAGCCGGAGTTGGCAGACGGGGGAAAAACTGTTTTTT.

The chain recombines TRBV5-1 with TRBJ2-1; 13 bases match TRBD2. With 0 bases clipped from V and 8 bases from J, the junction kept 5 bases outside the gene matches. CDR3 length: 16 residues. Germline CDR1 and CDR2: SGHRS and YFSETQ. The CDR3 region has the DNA TGCGCCAGCAGCTTGGGGACTAGCGGGAGAGGTGATGAGCAGTTCTTC. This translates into CASSLGTSGRGDEQFF.

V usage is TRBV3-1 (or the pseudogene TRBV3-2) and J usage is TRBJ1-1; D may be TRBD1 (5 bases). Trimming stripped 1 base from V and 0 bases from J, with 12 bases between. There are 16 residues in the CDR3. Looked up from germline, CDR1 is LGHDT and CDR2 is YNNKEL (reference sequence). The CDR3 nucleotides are TGTGCCAGCAGCCAAGGGGGCCGGACGGTGAACACTGAAGCTTTCTTT. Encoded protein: CASSQGGRTVNTEAFF.

CDR3 DNA: TGTGCCAGCAGCGCTGGACATTCCAATTCACCCCTCCACTTT. It specifies CASSAGHSNSPLHF. This sequence joins TRBV9 and TRBJ1-6; D may be TRBD1 (5 bases). Germline values: CDR1 SGDLS, CDR2 YYNGEE. The CDR3 is made up of 14 amino acids. Trimming took off 3 bases at V and 7 bases at J, with 11 bases between the two ends.

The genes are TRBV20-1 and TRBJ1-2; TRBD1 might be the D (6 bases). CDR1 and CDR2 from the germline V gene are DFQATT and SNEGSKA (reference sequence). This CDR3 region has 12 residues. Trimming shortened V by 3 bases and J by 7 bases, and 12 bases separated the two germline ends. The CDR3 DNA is TGCAGTGCTAGTTCGGCAGGGGCTGGCTACACCTTC. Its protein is CSASSAGAGYTF.